This entry features one TCR beta chain sequence. The data belong to a study of blood T cell repertoires in COVID-19. Study as a whole: Nucleic acid was either cDNA or gDNA, and it came from T cells, B-cell-depleted T cells, or PBMCs.

As originally analysed: For nucleated cells, counts were estimated from reference gene primer amplification. Assay used: immunoSEQ multiplex PCR; TCRdb lists only in-frame clones, some missing. The D gene and trimming were derived from the DNA, and the V and J assignments and clone size from that table. The sample holds about 210,000 clones; around four fifths are singletons and the top ten take about 7.3%. The CDR3 consists of 15 residues. Looked up from germline, CDR1 is SGHAT and CDR2 is FQNNGV. J gave up 8 bases and V 7 bases, and 16 bases lay outside the gene matches. Sequencing was performed on peripheral blood. The chain combines TRBV11-2 with TRBJ1-2; TRBD1 matches 7 bases. This receptor was obtained from a woman in her 50s with active or convalescent COVID-19. CDR3 sequence (DNA): TGTGCCAGCACGTTCGGTGACAGGGCGGGTGGGGGCTACACCTTC. Translating gives CASTFGDRAGGGYTF.